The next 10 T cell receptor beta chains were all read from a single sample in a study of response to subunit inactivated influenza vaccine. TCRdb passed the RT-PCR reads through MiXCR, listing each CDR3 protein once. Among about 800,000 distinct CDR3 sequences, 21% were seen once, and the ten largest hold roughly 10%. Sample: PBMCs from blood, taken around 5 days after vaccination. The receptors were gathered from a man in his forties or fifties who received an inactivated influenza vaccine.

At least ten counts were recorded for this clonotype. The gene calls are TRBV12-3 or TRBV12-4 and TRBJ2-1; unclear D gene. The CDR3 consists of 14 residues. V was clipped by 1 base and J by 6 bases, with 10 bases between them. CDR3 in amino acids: CASSLVGYPNEQFF. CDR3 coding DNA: TGTGCCAGCAGTTTAGTAGGTTACCCCAATGAGCAGTTCTTC.

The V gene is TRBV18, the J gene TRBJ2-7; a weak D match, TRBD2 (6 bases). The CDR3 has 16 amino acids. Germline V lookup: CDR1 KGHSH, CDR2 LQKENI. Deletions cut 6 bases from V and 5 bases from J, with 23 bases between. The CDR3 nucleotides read TGTGCCAGCTCCCCTTCAACCGGGACTTCGACCCACGAGCAGTACTTC. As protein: CASSPSTGTSTHEQYF.

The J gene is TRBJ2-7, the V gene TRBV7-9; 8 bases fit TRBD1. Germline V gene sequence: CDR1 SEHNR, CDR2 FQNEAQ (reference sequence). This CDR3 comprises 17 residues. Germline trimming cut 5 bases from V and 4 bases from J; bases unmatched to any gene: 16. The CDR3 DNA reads TGTGCCAGCAGCCCAAGGACAGGGAAGAGTCTATTTTACGAGCAGTACTTC. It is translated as CASSPRTGKSLFYEQYF.

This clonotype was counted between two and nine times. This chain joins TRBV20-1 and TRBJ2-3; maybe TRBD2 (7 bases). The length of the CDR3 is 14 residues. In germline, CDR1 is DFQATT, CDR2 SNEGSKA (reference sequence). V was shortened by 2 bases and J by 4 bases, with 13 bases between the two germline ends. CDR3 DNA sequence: TGCAGTGCTAGACGGGGGGCTAGGGCAGATACGCAGTATTTT. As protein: CSARRGARADTQYF.

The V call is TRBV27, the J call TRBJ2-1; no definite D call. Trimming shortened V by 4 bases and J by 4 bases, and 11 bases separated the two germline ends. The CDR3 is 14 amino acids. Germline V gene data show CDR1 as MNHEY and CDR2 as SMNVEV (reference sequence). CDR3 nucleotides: TGTGCCAGCAGTTCAGATTCGGAGTACAATGAGCAGTTCTTC. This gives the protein CASSSDSEYNEQFF.

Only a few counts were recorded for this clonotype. In nucleotides, the CDR3 is TGTGCCAGCGCGGGACAGGGGATGGGGGCCCTCCACTTT. It yields the protein CASAGQGMGALHF. The chain links TRBV12-3 or TRBV12-4 to TRBJ1-6; 10 bases fit TRBD1. J was trimmed by 14 bases and V by 8 bases; bases with no gene match: 9. This CDR3 has 13 amino acids.

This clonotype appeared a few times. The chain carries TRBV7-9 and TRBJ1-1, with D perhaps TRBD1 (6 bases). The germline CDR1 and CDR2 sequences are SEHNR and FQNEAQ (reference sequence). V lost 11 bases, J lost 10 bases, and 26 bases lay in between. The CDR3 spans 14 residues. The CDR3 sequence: CAGDMVVREVVAFF. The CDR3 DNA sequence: TGTGCCGGGGACATGGTCGTCAGGGAGGTGGTAGCTTTCTTT. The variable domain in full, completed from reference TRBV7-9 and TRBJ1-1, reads DTGVSQNPRHKITKRGQNVTFRCDPISEHNRLYWYRQTLGQGPEFLTYFQNEAQLEKSRLLSDRFSAERPKGSFSTLEIQRTEQGDSAMYLCAGDMVVREVVAFFGQGTRLTVV.

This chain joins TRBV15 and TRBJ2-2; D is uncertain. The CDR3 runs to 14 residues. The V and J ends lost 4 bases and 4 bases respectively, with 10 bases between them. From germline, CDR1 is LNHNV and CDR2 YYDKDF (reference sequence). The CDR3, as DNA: TGTGCCACCAGCACGCGACTCTCCACCGGGGAGCTGTTTTTT. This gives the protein CATSTRLSTGELFF.

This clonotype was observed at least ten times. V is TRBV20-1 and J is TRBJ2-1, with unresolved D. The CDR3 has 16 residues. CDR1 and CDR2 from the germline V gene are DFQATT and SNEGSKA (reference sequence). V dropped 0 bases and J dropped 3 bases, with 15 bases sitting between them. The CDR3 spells CSARDLAWTDYNEQFF. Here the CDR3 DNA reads TGCAGTGCTAGAGATCTTGCGTGGACCGACTACAATGAGCAGTTCTTC.

The CDR3 sequence: CASSLVPGDEQYF. The CDR3, as DNA: TGTGCCAGCAGCTTAGTTCCCGGGGACGAGCAGTACTTC. This rearrangement joins TRBV7-6 to TRBJ2-7; D may be TRBD2 (5 bases). V lost 1 base to trimming and J lost 5 bases, with 9 bases between them. The CDR3 is 13 residues long. The germline V gene encodes CDR1 SGHVS and CDR2 FNYEAQ.